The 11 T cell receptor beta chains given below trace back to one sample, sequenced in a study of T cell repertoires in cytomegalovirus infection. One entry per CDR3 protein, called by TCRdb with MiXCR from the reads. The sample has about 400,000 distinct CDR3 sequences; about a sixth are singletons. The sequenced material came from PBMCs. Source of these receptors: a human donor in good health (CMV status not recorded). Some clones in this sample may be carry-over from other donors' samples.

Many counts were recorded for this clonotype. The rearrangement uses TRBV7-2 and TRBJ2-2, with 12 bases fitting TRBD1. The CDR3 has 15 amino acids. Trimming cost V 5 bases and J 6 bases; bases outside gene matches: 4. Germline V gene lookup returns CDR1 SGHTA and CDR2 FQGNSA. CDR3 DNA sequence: TGTGCCAGCAGCCCCGGGACAGGGGGCTCCGGGGAGCTGTTTTTT. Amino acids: CASSPGTGGSGELFF.

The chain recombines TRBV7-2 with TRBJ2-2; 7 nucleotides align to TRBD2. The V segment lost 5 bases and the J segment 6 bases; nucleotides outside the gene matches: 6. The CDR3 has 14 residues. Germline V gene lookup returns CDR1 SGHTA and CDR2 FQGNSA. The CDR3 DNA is TGTGCCAGCAGCGGCCGGGAGGCCCCCGGGGAGCTGTTTTTT. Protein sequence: CASSGREAPGELFF.

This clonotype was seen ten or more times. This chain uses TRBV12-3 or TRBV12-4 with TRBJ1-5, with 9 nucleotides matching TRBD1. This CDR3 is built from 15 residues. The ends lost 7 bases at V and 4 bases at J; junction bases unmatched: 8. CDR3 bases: TGTGCCAGCACCTCACAGGGGGCAGGGAATCAGCCCCAGCATTTT. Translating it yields CASTSQGAGNQPQHF.

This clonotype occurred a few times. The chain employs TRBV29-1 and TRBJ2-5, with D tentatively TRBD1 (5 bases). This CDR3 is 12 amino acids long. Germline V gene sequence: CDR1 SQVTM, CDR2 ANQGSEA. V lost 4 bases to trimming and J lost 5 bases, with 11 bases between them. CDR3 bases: TGCAGCGTTGTCAGGGCCTCTGAGACCCAGTACTTC. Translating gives CSVVRASETQYF.

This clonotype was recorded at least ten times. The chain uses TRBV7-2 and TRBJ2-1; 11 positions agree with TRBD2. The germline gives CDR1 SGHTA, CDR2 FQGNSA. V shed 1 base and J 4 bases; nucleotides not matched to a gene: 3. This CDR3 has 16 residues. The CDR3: CASSLVSGGAYNEQFF. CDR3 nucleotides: TGTGCCAGCAGCTTAGTTAGCGGGGGGGCTTACAATGAGCAGTTCTTC.

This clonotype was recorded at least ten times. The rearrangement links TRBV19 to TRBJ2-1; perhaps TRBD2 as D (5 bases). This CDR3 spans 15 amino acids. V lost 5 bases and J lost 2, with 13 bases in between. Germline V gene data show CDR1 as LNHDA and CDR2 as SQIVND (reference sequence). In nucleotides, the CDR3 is TGTGCCAGTAGTTGGAGAGAGGGTCCCTACAATGAGCAGTTCTTC. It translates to CASSWREGPYNEQFF.

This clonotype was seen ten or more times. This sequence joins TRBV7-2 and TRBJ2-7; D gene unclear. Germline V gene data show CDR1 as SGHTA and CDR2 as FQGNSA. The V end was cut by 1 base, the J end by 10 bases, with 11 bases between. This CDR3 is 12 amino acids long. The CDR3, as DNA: TGTGCCAGCAGCTTAGATGGCGGTGAACAGTACTTC. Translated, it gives CASSLDGGEQYF.

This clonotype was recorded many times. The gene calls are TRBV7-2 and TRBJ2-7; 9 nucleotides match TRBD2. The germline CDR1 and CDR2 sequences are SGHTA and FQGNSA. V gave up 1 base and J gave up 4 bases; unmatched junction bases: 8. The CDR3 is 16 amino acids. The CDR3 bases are TGTGCCAGCAGCTTAGGAGGCGGGAGGGCCTCGTACGAGCAGTACTTC. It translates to CASSLGGGRASYEQYF. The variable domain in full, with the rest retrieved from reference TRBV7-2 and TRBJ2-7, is GAGVSQSPSNKVTEKGKDVELRCDPISGHTALYWYRQSLGQGLEFLIYFQGNSAPDKSGLPSDRFSAERTGGSVSTLTIQRTQQEDSAVYLCASSLGGGRASYEQYFGPGTRLTVT.

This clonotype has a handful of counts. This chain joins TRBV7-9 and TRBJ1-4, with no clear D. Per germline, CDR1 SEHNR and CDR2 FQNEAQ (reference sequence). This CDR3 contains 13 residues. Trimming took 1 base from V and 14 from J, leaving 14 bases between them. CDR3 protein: CASSLGGTLGLFF. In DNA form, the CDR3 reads TGTGCCAGCAGCTTAGGAGGCACTCTGGGCCTGTTTTTT.

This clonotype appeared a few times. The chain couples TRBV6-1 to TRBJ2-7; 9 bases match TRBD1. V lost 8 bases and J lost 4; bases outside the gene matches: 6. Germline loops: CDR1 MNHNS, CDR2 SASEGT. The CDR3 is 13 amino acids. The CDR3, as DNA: TGTGCCAGCGCTTACAGGGGGCAATACGAGCAGTACTTC. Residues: CASAYRGQYEQYF.

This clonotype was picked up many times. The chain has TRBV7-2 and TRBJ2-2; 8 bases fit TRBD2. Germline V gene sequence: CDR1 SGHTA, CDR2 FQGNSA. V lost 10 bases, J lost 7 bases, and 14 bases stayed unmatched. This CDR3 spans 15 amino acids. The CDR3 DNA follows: TGTGCCATTAAAAGCGGGAGAAATGGTTTCGGGGAGCTGTTTTTT. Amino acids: CAIKSGRNGFGELFF.